The sample holds many counts of the clone carrying this T cell receptor (beta chain). Its target is unknown. Germline V lookup: CDR1 GTSNPN, CDR2 SVGIG (reference sequence). This CDR3 has 11 residues. V was pared by 8 bases and J by 5 bases, with 5 bases of the junction left unmatched. Sorting recovered naive CD8 T cells on a CD8+CD4-CCR7+CD45RA+ profile. The data derive from a study of molecular identifiers for immune sequencing clone quantification. Findings and caveats of the study: The study reportedly detected spiked Jurkat TCR RNA from one cell among approximately 1 million naive cells. For effector cells, clones above 20 RNA copies held over 97% of molecules; for naive cells, under 1%.

As previously described, bulk TCR libraries were made using listed TCR primers. TCRdb analysed the PCR reads with MiXCR anew, one entry per CDR3 protein. This table holds around 460,000 distinct CDR3 sequences, roughly 25% found once. The sequence was collected from a human donor in good health. Some libraries in this study had Jurkat cell RNA spiked in. The V call is TRBV30, the J call TRBJ1-2; the match to TRBD1 covers 7 bases. Sequenced material: naive CD8+ T cells from blood, with Jurkat cell RNA spiked in. The subset denotes: FACS-sorted CD8+CD4-CCR7+CD45RA+ naive T cells. The CDR3 bases are TGTGCCCGACAGGGAAATTATGGCTACACCTTC. Residues: CARQGNYGYTF.